Sequencing of this T cell receptor beta chain was carried out in a study of blood T cell repertoires in COVID-19. As for the study in general: Italy, Spain and the United States were the sources of the convalescent and acute COVID-19 samples.

Enrolled during active infection, Seattle patients were then followed longitudinally. In the study's own analysis: Reference gene primers were amplified, and this amplification served to estimate nucleated cell counts. Sequencing was performed with immunoSEQ multiplex PCR; in TCRdb, only in-frame clones are kept and a portion is missing. For V, J and clone size, that table is used; D and trimming come from the DNA. The data show 110,000 to 150,000 clones, more than 75% seen once. From germline, CDR1 is LNHNV and CDR2 YYDKDF (reference sequence). This CDR3 has 15 residues. The junction had 8 bases not matched to a gene; V was cut back by 5 bases and J by 7 bases.

This TCR was sampled from an older woman with COVID-19, enrolled during active disease. V is TRBV15 and J is TRBJ1-6; the match to TRBD1 covers 7 bases. The material sequenced was peripheral blood. The CDR3 region is CATSARQGTNSPLHF. The CDR3 nucleotides are TGTGCCACCAGCGCACGACAGGGTACGAATTCACCCCTCCACTTT.